Below are 14 T cell receptor beta chains sequenced from a single sample in a study of OX40 agonist ivuxolimab in advanced cancers. TCRdb keeps only in-frame clones here, not all; method: immunoSEQ multiplex PCR. The sample carries 65,000 to 90,000 clones, approximately 85% recorded once. Specimen: CD4+ or CD8+ T cells sorted from blood, collected in a trial of the OX40 agonist ivuxolimab. These receptors were collected from an adult with an advanced solid tumor such as melanoma, head and neck, liver or kidney cancer.

This chain connects TRBV27 to TRBJ2-1; D possibly matches TRBD1 or TRBD2 (5 bases each). The CDR3 extends over 12 amino acids. Germline CDR1 is MNHEY and CDR2 is SMNVEV (reference sequence). The V end was cut by 3 bases, the J end by 7 bases, with 7 bases between. DNA of the CDR3: TGTGCCAGCAGTTTGTGGGGGAATGAGCAGTTCTTC. This encodes CASSLWGNEQFF.

The V and J genes are TRBV2 and TRBJ1-1, with D possibly matching TRBD1 (6 bases). The CDR3 is made up of 15 amino acids. With 2 bases removed from V and 1 base from J, the gap between germline ends came to 11 bases. In germline, CDR1 is SNHLY, CDR2 FYNNEI. This CDR3 reads CASSERGQRNTEAFF. The CDR3 DNA is TGTGCCAGCAGTGAACGTGGACAGAGGAACACTGAAGCTTTCTTT.

This chain connects TRBV7-2 to TRBJ2-7; 9 nucleotides agree with TRBD1. Germline V gene sequence: CDR1 SGHTA, CDR2 FQGNSA. The CDR3 runs to 14 residues. Losses at the gene ends were 5 bases for V and 4 bases for J; bases not matched to a gene: 6. The CDR3 DNA follows: TGTGCCAGCAGCCTCGGGACAGGGCAGTACGAGCAGTACTTC. It is translated as CASSLGTGQYEQYF.

The rearrangement joins TRBV29-1 to TRBJ2-5; the match to TRBD1 covers 9 bases. CDR3 length: 12 residues. Per germline, CDR1 SQVTM and CDR2 ANQGSEA. V lost 4 bases to trimming and J lost 5 bases; unmatched junction nucleotides: 2. CDR3 sequence (DNA): TGCAGCGTTGCCGGGACAGGGGAGACCCAGTACTTC. Its protein is CSVAGTGETQYF.

This chain connects TRBV6-5 to TRBJ1-5; D not resolved. V lost 0 bases, J lost 5 bases, and 11 bases lay in between. The CDR3 sequence is 15 residues long. CDR1 is MNHEY, CDR2 SVGAGI, per germline. CDR3 DNA sequence: TGTGCCAGCAGTTACTCGAACGGCCCTCATCAGCCCCAGCATTTT. The encoded protein is CASSYSNGPHQPQHF.

This chain uses TRBV30 with TRBJ2-2; 9 bases are shared with TRBD1. Trimming cost V 4 bases and J 6 bases; bases outside gene matches: 3. Germline V gives CDR1 GTSNPN, CDR2 SVGIG (reference sequence). CDR3 length equals 13 residues. This CDR3 is CAWNGQGSGELFF. DNA for the CDR3: TGTGCCTGGAATGGACAGGGGTCCGGGGAGCTGTTTTTT. Complete variable domain (other parts from reference TRBV30 and TRBJ2-2): SQTIHQWPATLVQPVGSPLSLECTVEGTSNPNLYWYRQAAGRGLQLLFYSVGIGQISSEVPQNLSASRPQDRQFILSSKKLLLSDSGFYLCAWNGQGSGELFFGEGSRLTVL.

This clone was recorded a few times. The chain is built from TRBV12-5 and TRBJ1-5, with D unclear. The CDR3 consists of 17 residues. V dropped 1 base and J dropped 0 bases, with 13 bases sitting between them. Germline values: CDR1 LGHNT, CDR2 FRNRAP. The chain's CDR3 is CASGLDNGFYSNQPQHF. The CDR3 DNA sequence: TGTGCTAGTGGTTTGGACAACGGGTTCTATAGCAATCAGCCCCAGCATTTT.

This CDR3 is CASSLGAGVPGELFF. CDR3 sequence (DNA): TGTGCCAGCAGCTTAGGAGCGGGAGTGCCCGGGGAGCTGTTTTTT. V gene TRBV7-9 combines with J gene TRBJ2-2, with 8 bases fitting TRBD2. CDR1 SEHNR and CDR2 FQNEAQ come from the germline V gene (reference sequence). Trimming removed 1 base from V and 6 bases from J; junction bases left unmatched: 4. The CDR3 totals 15 residues. Based on the CDR3 plus reference TRBV7-9 and TRBJ2-2, the full variable domain is DTGVSQNPRHKITKRGQNVTFRCDPISEHNRLYWYRQTLGQGPEFLTYFQNEAQLEKSRLLSDRFSAERPKGSFSTLEIQRTEQGDSAMYLCASSLGAGVPGELFFGEGSRLTVL.

V is TRBV28 and J is TRBJ1-5, with a weak D call TRBD1 (5 bases). The CDR3 is 16 residues long. V was cut by 6 bases and J by 0 bases, with 15 bases left in between. Germline loops: CDR1 MDHEN, CDR2 SYDVKM. The CDR3 region is CASREGRVYSNQPQHF. The CDR3 coding sequence is TGTGCCAGCAGAGAGGGGAGGGTTTATAGCAATCAGCCCCAGCATTTT.

This rearrangement joins TRBV2 to TRBJ1-2; D ambiguous. Germline assignment: CDR1 SNHLY and CDR2 FYNNEI. This CDR3 is 11 amino acids long. Trimming removed 6 bases at V and 6 bases at J, with 8 bases between. CDR3 in DNA: TGTGCCAGCAGACAGACCCATGGCTACACCTTC. Encoded protein: CASRQTHGYTF.

CDR3 loop: CASSPGQYNEQFF. CDR3 DNA sequence: TGTGCCAGCTCACCGGGACAGTACAATGAGCAGTTCTTC. The chain has TRBV18 and TRBJ2-1; 7 positions agree with TRBD1. V lost 3 bases, J lost 4 bases, and 0 bases stayed unmatched. Germline-derived CDR1 and CDR2 are KGHSH and LQKENI. The CDR3 extends over 13 amino acids.

The genes are TRBV9 and TRBJ1-3; TRBD1 agrees at 11 bases. The CDR3 consists of 17 residues. Germline assignment: CDR1 SGDLS and CDR2 YYNGEE. Losses at the gene ends were 2 bases for V and 0 bases for J; bases not matched to a gene: 4. CDR3 nucleotides: TGTGCCAGCAGCGTCGGACAGGGGGCGAGCTCTGGAAACACCATATATTTT. It specifies CASSVGQGASSGNTIYF.

This chain joins TRBV18 and TRBJ1-1, with D unclear. There are 14 residues in the CDR3. Germline loops: CDR1 KGHSH, CDR2 LQKENI. V dropped 6 bases and J dropped 4 bases, with 15 bases sitting between them. CDR3 sequence (DNA): TGTGCCAGCTCTTCGGAGGTCTTGGGCACTGAAGCTTTCTTT. This codes for CASSSEVLGTEAFF.

This chain connects TRBV10-1 to TRBJ2-7; D is tentatively TRBD1 or TRBD2 (5 bases each). V lost 10 bases and J 2 bases, leaving 12 bases between the germline ends. Germline CDR1 and CDR2: WNHNN and SYGVQD (reference sequence). The CDR3 covers 12 residues. Here the CDR3 reads CATGDRAYEQYF. The CDR3 bases are TGCGCCACCGGGGACCGAGCCTACGAGCAGTACTTC.